The T cell receptor (beta chain) under discussion was sequenced for a study of spatial heterogeneity in lung cancer. Whole-study context: Across the raw uncorrected reads, a unique TCR and UMI combination was observed, on average, more than ten times. General observations from the study: At tumor resection, ubiquitous expanded TCRs were detected in blood more often than later.

V shed 7 bases and J shed 7 bases, with 11 bases lying between them. This CDR3 comprises 12 residues. The germline V gene encodes CDR1 KGHSY and CDR2 FQNENV. Unique molecular identifiers, one per molecule, were present on every TCR cDNA molecule. MiXCR, applied by TCRdb to the 5' RACE reads, yields one record per CDR3 protein. The sample lists 40,000 to 55,000 distinct CDR3 sequences, approximately 14% occurring once. Indicated time point: sample taken at primary tumor resection. Without sorting, whole RNA was sequenced from tumor, nontumor lung or frozen PBMC. Samples were donated by 72 untreated early-stage non-small cell lung cancer patients. Details on this clonotype: Its antigen is still unknown.

The chain employs TRBV16 and TRBJ2-4; D is uncertain. The sequence was obtained from a male donor with early-stage non-small cell lung cancer. The sequenced sample was PBMCs, obtained at surgery. The CDR3 here is CASNVPGNIQYF. In DNA form, the CDR3 reads TGTGCCAGCAACGTCCCCGGGAACATTCAGTACTTC.